The present entry profiles one T cell receptor (beta chain) with its context. Its antigen is unknown. The data belong to a study of cytomegalovirus exposure and HLA in healthy donors. Regarding the study as a whole: Differences between HLA loci emerged in a later analysis of TCR association rates, with DRB1 most and HLA-C fewest. In vitro confirmation showed a few CMV-associated chains to be CMV antigen specific. Beyond CMV serostatus, there was no information to go on about immune exposure.

PCR employed 60 Vbeta and 13 Jbeta primers. The table came from immunoSEQ multiplex PCR; TCRdb's copy has only in-frame clones and leaves some out. The sample lists around 140,000 clones; 82% were seen once. The sequenced sample was PBMCs. This sequence originates from a woman aged 45 to 65 in good health and CMV-seropositive.

For the CDR3, the DNA is TGTGCCAGCAGCTCCGGCCGGGACAGGACTTCCTACGAGCAGTACTTC. Translating gives CASSSGRDRTSYEQYF. The gene calls are TRBV11-2 and TRBJ2-7, with 8 nucleotides matching TRBD1. The CDR3 sequence is 16 residues long. J lost 1 base, V lost 4 bases, and 9 bases had no gene match. From germline, CDR1 is SGHAT and CDR2 FQNNGV. Full variable domain (remainder filled in from reference TRBV11-2 and TRBJ2-7): EAGVAQSPRYKIIEKRQSVAFWCNPISGHATLYWYQQILGQGPKLLIQFQNNGVVDDSQLPKDRFSAERLKGVDSTLKIQPAKLEDSAVYLCASSSGRDRTSYEQYFGPGTRLTVT.